The 4 T cell receptor beta chains given below trace back to one sample, sequenced in a study of blood T cell repertoires in COVID-19. Profiled with immunoSEQ multiplex PCR; TCRdb holds only in-frame clones, not every one. Of about 39,000 clones listed, 85% to 95% are singletons. Sample: peripheral blood. These receptors were obtained from a human donor with active COVID-19. The donor label of this sample is uncertain.

This chain connects TRBV9 to TRBJ1-2, with D possibly matching TRBD1 (5 bases). The germline V gene encodes CDR1 SGDLS and CDR2 YYNGEE. Between the trimmed V and J ends, which lost 3 bases and 8 bases, there was a span of 14 bases. The CDR3 loop spans 13 amino acids. CDR3 amino acids: CASSDRREAGYTF. The CDR3 DNA sequence: TGTGCCAGCAGCGACCGCAGGGAAGCGGGCTACACCTTC.

The chain links TRBV19 to TRBJ1-1, with D possibly matching TRBD1 (5 bases). Trimming removed 7 bases at V and 1 base at J, with 16 bases between. The CDR3 spans 15 residues. Per germline, CDR1 LNHDA and CDR2 SQIVND (reference sequence). CDR3 in amino acids: CASIRRQHSNTEAFF. The DNA of the CDR3 is TGTGCCAGTATTCGTCGACAGCACTCGAACACTGAAGCTTTCTTT.

This chain links TRBV6-4 with TRBJ2-7; 10 bases map to TRBD1. The CDR3 covers 19 residues. Germline V gene data show CDR1 as MRHNA and CDR2 as SNTAGT. The V and J ends lost 2 bases and 1 base, in that order; junction bases with no gene match: 14. The CDR3 sequence: CASSDPSLRDRGVSYEQYF. DNA of the CDR3: TGTGCCAGCAGTGACCCATCACTCCGGGACAGGGGTGTATCCTACGAGCAGTACTTC.

The chain is built from TRBV3-1 (or the pseudogene TRBV3-2) and TRBJ1-1; D gene ambiguous. Trimming removed 3 bases from V and 7 bases from J, with 18 bases in between. Looked up from germline, CDR1 is LGHDT and CDR2 is YNNKEL (reference sequence). CDR3 size: 15 residues. This CDR3 reads CASSHAQMASNEAFF. In DNA, the CDR3 is TGTGCCAGCAGCCATGCACAGATGGCCTCTAATGAAGCTTTCTTT.